This TCR beta chain was recovered during a study of early T cells in non-severe SARS-CoV-2 infection. Study as a whole: It was bulk RNA from unsorted whole blood that was sequenced, and the chains were unpaired.

Individual cDNA molecules carried attached unique molecular identifiers. TCRdb independently ran MiXCR on the 5' RACE reads; one entry per CDR3 protein. The sample consists of about 92,000 distinct CDR3 sequences, 14% of them appearing once. The length of the CDR3 is 16 residues. V lost 2 bases, J lost 3 bases, and 9 bases stayed unmatched. Germline CDR1 reads MNHEY; CDR2 reads SVGAGI. Findings and limits, study-wide: VDJdb matching favored anti-spike CD8 responses, missing private and CD4 specificities.

Concerning this clonotype itself: The antigen remains undetermined.

Sequencing was done on a sample of whole blood. The source of this sequence is an adult who was a healthcare worker with PCR-confirmed SARS-CoV-2 infection or an uninfected control (not recorded which). The chain has TRBV6-5 and TRBJ1-2; TRBD1 aligns across 7 bases. The CDR3 coding sequence is TGTGCCAGCAGTTACAAGCGAGGGGGCCGGGACTATGGCTACACCTTC. This sequence encodes CASSYKRGGRDYGYTF.